A selection of T cell receptor beta chains follows, all from one sample in a study of T cell responses to AZD1222 COVID-19 vaccine. TCRdb's table, derived via immunoSEQ multiplex PCR, lists solely in-frame clones and lacks some. The sample yields around 110,000 clones, about 91% seen once. The sequencing used peripheral blood, collected on day 0 of AZD1222 vaccination. All receptors derive from an adult in good health. Both conserved end residues are part of each CDR3. Each record gives: V gene, D gene, J gene, clone size, CDR3 protein, CDR3 DNA. D genes are given only for firm matches. Size tells how often a clone was seen (once, few, many) or the class of an expanded clone, and some rows leave it out.

V gene: TRBV19; D gene: NA; J gene: TRBJ2-6; clone size: NA; CDR3 protein: CASSSTRIPGANVLTF; CDR3 DNA: TGTGCCAGTAGTAGCACCCGGATACCTGGGGCCAACGTCCTGACTTTC
V gene: TRBV27; D gene: TRBD1; J gene: TRBJ2-7; clone size: NA; CDR3 protein: CASRNWGPGQGYEQYF; CDR3 DNA: TGTGCCAGCAGGAATTGGGGGCCGGGACAGGGCTACGAGCAGTACTTC
V gene: TRBV24-1; D gene: TRBD2; J gene: TRBJ2-1; clone size: few; CDR3 protein: CATSDPSGRTPNEQFF; CDR3 DNA: TGTGCCACCAGTGACCCTAGCGGGAGGACCCCCAATGAGCAGTTCTTC
V gene: TRBV10-3; D gene: TRBD1; J gene: TRBJ1-4; clone size: NA; CDR3 protein: CAISDPGQGNEKLFF; CDR3 DNA: TGTGCCATCAGTGATCCGGGACAGGGTAATGAAAAACTGTTTTTT
V gene: TRBV9; D gene: TRBD2; J gene: TRBJ2-3; clone size: NA; CDR3 protein: CASSPSGLDADTQYF; CDR3 DNA: TGTGCCAGCAGCCCTTCGGGACTAGATGCAGATACGCAGTATTTT
V gene: TRBV7-9; D gene: NA; J gene: TRBJ1-5; clone size: NA; CDR3 protein: CASSPEGGNQPQHF; CDR3 DNA: TGTGCCAGCAGCCCGGAGGGTGGAAATCAGCCCCAGCATTTT
V gene: TRBV7-9; D gene: NA; J gene: TRBJ2-1; clone size: NA; CDR3 protein: CASSLNSLTGGRGDEQFF; CDR3 DNA: TGTGCCAGCAGCCTGAACTCTCTTACTGGGGGGCGAGGGGATGAGCAGTTCTTC
V gene: TRBV6-6; D gene: NA; J gene: TRBJ1-1; clone size: NA; CDR3 protein: CASSYSALNTEAFF; CDR3 DNA: TGTGCCAGCAGTTACTCAGCTCTGAACACTGAAGCTTTCTTT
V gene: TRBV5-1; D gene: NA; J gene: TRBJ1-1; clone size: many; CDR3 protein: CASSLATPGTEAFF; CDR3 DNA: TGCGCCAGCAGCTTGGCGACCCCCGGGACTGAAGCTTTCTTT
V gene: TRBV7-9; D gene: TRBD1; J gene: TRBJ1-2; clone size: few; CDR3 protein: CASSLRQGDGYTF; CDR3 DNA: TGTGCCAGCAGCTTACGGCAGGGGGACGGCTACACCTTC
V gene: TRBV7-6; D gene: NA; J gene: TRBJ1-1; clone size: NA; CDR3 protein: CASSLQGYTEAFF; CDR3 DNA: TGTGCCAGCAGCTTACAGGGCTACACTGAAGCTTTCTTT
V gene: TRBV5-1; D gene: NA; J gene: TRBJ2-7; clone size: NA; CDR3 protein: CASSPHRDEQYF; CDR3 DNA: TGCGCCAGCAGCCCCCACAGGGACGAGCAGTACTTC
V gene: TRBV7-3; D gene: NA; J gene: TRBJ2-3; clone size: NA; CDR3 protein: CASSQTGFDTQYF; CDR3 DNA: TGTGCCAGCAGCCAAACGGGCTTTGATACGCAGTATTTT
V gene: TRBV7-2; D gene: TRBD1; J gene: TRBJ1-1; clone size: NA; CDR3 protein: CASSSGQGAPPEAFF; CDR3 DNA: TGTGCCAGCAGCTCCGGACAGGGGGCGCCGCCTGAAGCTTTCTTT
V gene: TRBV30; D gene: TRBD2; J gene: TRBJ2-1; clone size: NA; CDR3 protein: CAWASGMSHGGEQFF; CDR3 DNA: TGTGCCTGGGCTAGCGGGATGTCTCATGGGGGGGAGCAGTTCTTC
V gene: TRBV18; D gene: NA; J gene: TRBJ2-1; clone size: NA; CDR3 protein: CASSPVEAPGEQFF; CDR3 DNA: TGTGCCAGCTCACCAGTAGAAGCGCCAGGGGAGCAGTTCTTC
V gene: TRBV18; D gene: TRBD1; J gene: TRBJ2-7; clone size: NA; CDR3 protein: CASSPGQGVYEQYF; CDR3 DNA: TGTGCCAGCTCGCCGGGACAGGGGGTCTACGAGCAGTACTTC
V gene: TRBV28; D gene: NA; J gene: TRBJ1-4; clone size: NA; CDR3 protein: CASERGGNEKLFF; CDR3 DNA: TGTGCCAGCGAAAGGGGTGGGAATGAAAAACTGTTTTTT
V gene: TRBV7-2; D gene: NA; J gene: TRBJ1-3; clone size: NA; CDR3 protein: CASSVQVSGNTIYF; CDR3 DNA: TGTGCCAGCAGCGTCCAGGTCTCCGGAAACACCATATATTTT
V gene: TRBV4-1; D gene: NA; J gene: TRBJ1-4; clone size: once; CDR3 protein: CASSQGAGWDKLFF; CDR3 DNA: TGCGCCAGCAGCCAAGGGGCCGGGTGGGACAAACTGTTTTTT
V gene: TRBV19; D gene: NA; J gene: TRBJ1-5; clone size: NA; CDR3 protein: CASSIARDYQPQHF; CDR3 DNA: TGTGCCAGTAGTATCGCCAGGGACTATCAGCCCCAGCATTTT
V gene: TRBV29-1; D gene: NA; J gene: TRBJ2-3; clone size: NA; CDR3 protein: CSVESPLGHTDTQYF; CDR3 DNA: TGCAGCGTTGAATCCCCTTTGGGTCACACAGATACGCAGTATTTT
V gene: TRBV5-1; D gene: NA; J gene: TRBJ2-7; clone size: once; CDR3 protein: CASSLELSGVYEQYF; CDR3 DNA: TGCGCCAGCAGCTTGGAACTGTCGGGGGTCTACGAGCAGTACTTC
V gene: TRBV7-9; D gene: NA; J gene: TRBJ2-7; clone size: few; CDR3 protein: CASSRLTGHSYEQYF; CDR3 DNA: TGTGCCAGCAGCCGTTTGACAGGTCATTCCTACGAGCAGTACTTC
V gene: TRBV6-5; D gene: NA; J gene: TRBJ2-7; clone size: NA; CDR3 protein: CASSLGWIYEQYF; CDR3 DNA: TGTGCCAGCAGTCTCGGGTGGATTTACGAGCAGTACTTC
V gene: TRBV9; D gene: NA; J gene: TRBJ2-1; clone size: NA; CDR3 protein: CASSVGGTTGLSSYNEQFF; CDR3 DNA: TGTGCCAGCAGCGTAGGGGGCACGACAGGCTTAAGCTCCTACAATGAGCAGTTCTTC
V gene: TRBV28; D gene: NA; J gene: TRBJ1-3; clone size: NA; CDR3 protein: CASTIHRSGNTIYF; CDR3 DNA: TGTGCCAGCACCATACACCGCTCTGGAAACACCATATATTTT
V gene: TRBV5-5; D gene: TRBD2; J gene: TRBJ2-5; clone size: NA; CDR3 protein: CASSYWTSGGETQYF; CDR3 DNA: TGTGCCAGCAGCTACTGGACTAGCGGGGGTGAGACCCAGTACTTC
V gene: TRBV12-3/TRBV12-4; D gene: NA; J gene: TRBJ1-5; clone size: NA; CDR3 protein: CASSFLGDQPQHF; CDR3 DNA: TGTGCCAGCAGTTTCTTAGGGGATCAGCCCCAGCATTTT
V gene: TRBV7-9; D gene: NA; J gene: TRBJ1-1; clone size: NA; CDR3 protein: CASTPDSFMNTEAFF; CDR3 DNA: TGTGCCAGCACGCCCGACAGCTTTATGAACACTGAAGCTTTCTTT
V gene: TRBV11-2; D gene: NA; J gene: TRBJ1-3; clone size: NA; CDR3 protein: CASRIGNTIYF; CDR3 DNA: TGTGCCAGCAGGATTGGAAACACCATATATTTT
V gene: TRBV6-6; D gene: TRBD1; J gene: TRBJ2-3; clone size: NA; CDR3 protein: CASSYGGQTDTQYF; CDR3 DNA: TGTGCCAGCAGTTACGGGGGACAGACAGATACGCAGTATTTT
V gene: TRBV5-1; D gene: TRBD1; J gene: TRBJ2-2; clone size: NA; CDR3 protein: CASSLSGGSTGELFF; CDR3 DNA: TGCGCCAGCAGCTTGTCAGGGGGCAGCACCGGGGAGCTGTTTTTT
V gene: TRBV13; D gene: TRBD2; J gene: TRBJ2-7; clone size: NA; CDR3 protein: CASSGGLAGAYEQYF; CDR3 DNA: TGTGCCAGCAGCGGTGGACTAGCGGGGGCCTACGAGCAGTACTTC
V gene: TRBV4-1; D gene: TRBD1; J gene: TRBJ2-3; clone size: NA; CDR3 protein: CASSQAQGATDTQYF; CDR3 DNA: TGCGCCAGCAGCCAAGCACAGGGGGCCACAGATACGCAGTATTTT
V gene: TRBV7-2; D gene: NA; J gene: TRBJ2-7; clone size: NA; CDR3 protein: CASSSIDSTDEQYF; CDR3 DNA: TGTGCCAGCAGCTCAATCGACAGCACCGACGAGCAGTACTTC
V gene: TRBV24-1; D gene: NA; J gene: TRBJ1-2; clone size: NA; CDR3 protein: CATSDSRGVLYGYTF; CDR3 DNA: TGTGCCACCAGTGATTCCCGGGGGGTGCTCTATGGCTACACCTTC
V gene: TRBV29-1; D gene: NA; J gene: TRBJ1-2; clone size: few; CDR3 protein: CSVDAKNYGYTF; CDR3 DNA: TGCAGCGTTGACGCGAAGAATTATGGCTACACCTTC
V gene: TRBV18; D gene: TRBD2; J gene: TRBJ2-1; clone size: NA; CDR3 protein: CASSQILADNYNEQFF; CDR3 DNA: TGTGCCAGCTCACAAATTCTAGCGGACAACTACAATGAGCAGTTCTTC
V gene: TRBV5-4; D gene: TRBD2; J gene: TRBJ2-3; clone size: few; CDR3 protein: CASSLGAGAVTWDTQYF; CDR3 DNA: TGTGCCAGCAGCTTGGGAGCGGGGGCCGTTACCTGGGATACGCAGTATTTT
V gene: TRBV7-2; D gene: NA; J gene: TRBJ2-3; clone size: few; CDR3 protein: CASSLFGGASTDTQYF; CDR3 DNA: TGTGCCAGCAGCTTATTCGGCGGGGCCTCCACAGATACGCAGTATTTT
V gene: TRBV6-6; D gene: TRBD1; J gene: TRBJ2-7; clone size: few; CDR3 protein: CASSYSTGQGNYEQYF; CDR3 DNA: TGTGCCAGCAGTTACAGCACAGGACAGGGGAACTACGAGCAGTACTTC
V gene: TRBV30; D gene: NA; J gene: TRBJ1-1; clone size: once; CDR3 protein: CAWSYVSGGTEAFF; CDR3 DNA: TGTGCCTGGAGTTATGTATCGGGAGGCACTGAAGCTTTCTTT
V gene: TRBV18; D gene: TRBD1; J gene: TRBJ2-1; clone size: once; CDR3 protein: CASSPSGQGNEQFF; CDR3 DNA: TGTGCCAGCTCACCAAGCGGACAGGGCAATGAGCAGTTCTTC
V gene: TRBV29-1; D gene: TRBD2; J gene: TRBJ2-5; clone size: NA; CDR3 protein: CSVVVLAGEGTQYF; CDR3 DNA: TGCAGCGTTGTGGTTCTAGCGGGGGAGGGGACCCAGTACTTC
V gene: TRBV5-6; D gene: TRBD1; J gene: TRBJ1-1; clone size: NA; CDR3 protein: CASSTGQGNTEAFF; CDR3 DNA: TGTGCCAGCAGCACTGGACAGGGGAACACTGAAGCTTTCTTT
V gene: TRBV10-3; D gene: NA; J gene: TRBJ1-6; clone size: NA; CDR3 protein: CAISDSGGQSFTPLHF; CDR3 DNA: TGTGCCATCAGTGACTCGGGGGGTCAGTCTTTTACGCCCCTCCACTTT
V gene: TRBV7-2; D gene: TRBD1; J gene: TRBJ2-7; clone size: NA; CDR3 protein: CASSNPGTGVYEQYF; CDR3 DNA: TGTGCCAGCAGCAACCCCGGGACAGGGGTGTACGAGCAGTACTTC
V gene: TRBV30; D gene: TRBD2; J gene: TRBJ2-3; clone size: NA; CDR3 protein: CAWMSGGTDTQYF; CDR3 DNA: TGTGCCTGGATGAGCGGGGGGACAGATACGCAGTATTTT
V gene: TRBV5-1; D gene: TRBD1; J gene: TRBJ2-1; clone size: NA; CDR3 protein: CASSYFVGGADNEQFF; CDR3 DNA: TGCGCCAGCAGCTACTTCGTAGGGGGCGCGGATAATGAGCAGTTCTTC
V gene: TRBV9; D gene: TRBD1; J gene: TRBJ1-3; clone size: NA; CDR3 protein: CASSVAQGVGYTIYF; CDR3 DNA: TGTGCCAGCAGCGTAGCTCAGGGGGTTGGGTACACCATATATTTT
V gene: TRBV7-2; D gene: NA; J gene: TRBJ1-2; clone size: NA; CDR3 protein: CASSSGIWGYTF; CDR3 DNA: TGTGCCAGCAGCTCCGGAATTTGGGGCTACACCTTC
V gene: TRBV29-1; D gene: NA; J gene: TRBJ2-1; clone size: NA; CDR3 protein: CSVVRTPPGVAAYNEQFF; CDR3 DNA: TGCAGCGTTGTGAGGACCCCGCCGGGGGTGGCTGCCTACAATGAGCAGTTCTTC
V gene: TRBV7-2; D gene: NA; J gene: TRBJ1-3; clone size: NA; CDR3 protein: CASSFREGGNTIYF; CDR3 DNA: TGTGCCAGCAGCTTCAGGGAGGGTGGAAACACCATATATTTT
V gene: TRBV18; D gene: TRBD1; J gene: TRBJ1-1; clone size: few; CDR3 protein: CASSPRGHAEAFF; CDR3 DNA: TGTGCCAGCTCACCGAGGGGGCACGCTGAAGCTTTCTTT
V gene: TRBV7-3; D gene: NA; J gene: TRBJ2-6; clone size: NA; CDR3 protein: CASSLGGPGANVLTF; CDR3 DNA: TGTGCCAGCAGCTTAGGGGGACCTGGGGCCAACGTCCTGACTTTC
V gene: TRBV6-2/TRBV6-3; D gene: NA; J gene: TRBJ1-3; clone size: NA; CDR3 protein: CASSTSGNTIYF; CDR3 DNA: TGTGCCAGCAGTACCTCTGGGAACACCATATATTTT